These 32 T cell receptor beta chains came from one sample sequenced in a study of T-cell memory formation after mild COVID-19. MiXCR was run by TCRdb on the 5' RACE reads, yielding one entry per CDR3 protein. Found here are fewer than 300,000 distinct CDR3 sequences, over 15% of them singletons; the top ten hold around 21%. Sequencing used PBMCs or a T cell subset sorted from them (not recorded which). Receptor source: a man younger than 35 who had mild COVID-19 (a few samples of this study predate the infection). Cell type and time point are not known.

The V call is TRBV12-3 or TRBV12-4, the J call TRBJ1-3; D uncertain. CDR3 length: 15 residues. The V and J ends lost 5 bases and 0 bases respectively, with 11 bases between them. The CDR3 DNA reads as TGTGCCAGCAGTATTGACGGAGGCTCTGGAAACACCATATATTTT. Its protein is CASSIDGGSGNTIYF.

This clonotype was detected ten times or more. CDR3 DNA sequence: TGCAGCGTTGAAGATCGGAGAGGGGGGGCCTACGAGCAGTACTTC. Translated, it gives CSVEDRRGGAYEQYF. The chain is built from TRBV29-1 and TRBJ2-7, with D maybe TRBD2 (7 bases). Trimming shortened V by 0 bases and J by 2 bases, and 14 bases separated the two germline ends. Germline V CDR1 and CDR2: SQVTM, ANQGSEA. The CDR3 extends over 15 amino acids.

This clonotype was recorded a few times. J is TRBJ1-1 and V is TRBV5-6; no clear D. This CDR3 comprises 11 residues. The ends were cut back, 5 bases at V and 4 bases at J, with 6 bases in the middle. Germline V gene sequence: CDR1 SGHDT, CDR2 YYEEEE. CDR3 sequence: CASSRVTEAFF. For the CDR3, the DNA is TGTGCCAGCAGTCGGGTCACTGAAGCTTTCTTT.

The gene calls are TRBV28 and TRBJ1-5, with D tentatively TRBD1 (5 bases). Looked up from germline, CDR1 is MDHEN and CDR2 is SYDVKM. V dropped 1 base and J dropped 6 bases, with 7 bases sitting between them. The CDR3 spans 13 residues. The CDR3 sequence: CASSLLGTQPQHF. CDR3 sequence (DNA): TGTGCCAGCAGTTTATTGGGGACTCAGCCCCAGCATTTT.

The J gene is TRBJ2-6, the V gene TRBV6-2 or TRBV6-3, with 8 bases identical to TRBD1. The CDR3 has 19 residues. V lost 0 bases and J lost 2; bases outside the gene matches: 9. CDR1 is MNHEY, CDR2 SVGEGT, per germline. The CDR3 nucleotides read TGTGCCAGCAGTTACTCGTTTGGGACAGGCTCTCCTGGGGCCAACGTCCTGACTTTC. Translated, it gives CASSYSFGTGSPGANVLTF.

This clonotype was recorded a few times. The genes are TRBV7-3 and TRBJ2-3, with TRBD2 matching 14 bases. The CDR3 spans 16 residues. J lost 2 bases, V lost 5 bases, and 3 bases had no gene match. Looked up from germline, CDR1 is SGHTA and CDR2 is FQGTGA. CDR3 DNA sequence: TGTGCCAGCAGCCCGGGACTAGCGGGGGCCACAGATACGCAGTATTTT. The encoded protein is CASSPGLAGATDTQYF.

The genes are TRBV10-1 and TRBJ2-1; TRBD2 aligns across 10 bases. CDR1 is WNHNN, CDR2 SYGVQD, per germline (reference sequence). The junction had 19 bases not matched to a gene; V was cut back by 5 bases and J by 0 bases. This CDR3 has 21 amino acids. CDR3 nucleotide sequence: TGCGCCAGCAGTCCAGACAGACCGGGACTAGCGTACTCAAGCTCCTACAATGAGCAGTTCTTC. It yields the protein CASSPDRPGLAYSSSYNEQFF.

This clonotype has just a few counts. This rearrangement joins TRBV7-9 to TRBJ1-1; D may be TRBD1 (6 bases). V was clipped by 11 bases and J by 8 bases, with 15 bases between them. Looked up from germline, CDR1 is SEHNR and CDR2 is FQNEAQ (reference sequence). This CDR3 comprises 11 residues. CDR3 sequence: CAAGRGREAFF. The CDR3, as DNA: TGTGCCGCGGGCAGGGGTCGAGAAGCTTTCTTT.

The chain employs TRBV11-3 and TRBJ2-3; TRBD2 aligns across 9 bases. Germline CDR1 and CDR2: SGHNT and YENEEA. The CDR3 has 18 amino acids. V gave up 5 bases and J gave up 2 bases; unmatched junction bases: 14. The CDR3 DNA is TGTGCCAGCAGCGAAGGCCTAGCGGGGTCGTCCCACACAGATACGCAGTATTTT. Its protein product is CASSEGLAGSSHTDTQYF.

V and J are TRBV7-2 and TRBJ2-5; 9 bases agree with TRBD2. The V and J ends lost 6 bases and 1 base, in that order; junction bases with no gene match: 6. The CDR3 length is 15 residues. The germline gives CDR1 SGHTA, CDR2 FQGNSA. The CDR3 loop reads CASSRTSGFQETQYF. The DNA of the CDR3 is TGTGCCAGCAGTCGAACTAGCGGGTTCCAAGAGACCCAGTACTTC.

This clonotype has only a few counts. The chain recombines TRBV6-6 with TRBJ1-6, with a tentative D call TRBD1 (5 bases). Trimming removed 5 bases at V and 7 bases at J, with 12 bases between. The CDR3 has 14 residues. Germline CDR1 and CDR2: MNHNY and SVGAGI (reference sequence). CDR3 protein: CASSLRVSNSPLHF. The CDR3 DNA reads as TGTGCCAGCAGTCTCAGGGTCTCAAATTCACCCCTCCACTTT.

There are a few counts of this clonotype. The chain is built from TRBV6-2 or TRBV6-3 and TRBJ2-7; D gene unclear. Germline CDR1 and CDR2: MNHEY and SVGEGT. The CDR3 totals 11 residues. V was trimmed by 5 bases and J by 3 bases, leaving 5 bases between them. The CDR3 loop reads CASSRLYEQYV. In DNA, the CDR3 is TGTGCCAGCAGTCGCCTCTACGAGCAGTACGTC.

The chain carries TRBV7-9 and TRBJ1-4, with a tentative D call TRBD1 (5 bases). Germline values: CDR1 SEHNR, CDR2 FQNEAQ (reference sequence). The CDR3 totals 15 residues. V lost 5 bases to trimming and J lost 6 bases, with 16 bases between them. CDR3 bases: TGTGCCAGCAGCCCCCTTGGGGGAGATGATGAAAAACTGTTTTTT. Encoded protein: CASSPLGGDDEKLFF. Full variable domain (remainder filled in from reference TRBV7-9 and TRBJ1-4): DTGVSQNPRHKITKRGQNVTFRCDPISEHNRLYWYRQTLGQGPEFLTYFQNEAQLEKSRLLSDRFSAERPKGSFSTLEIQRTEQGDSAMYLCASSPLGGDDEKLFFGSGTQLSVL.

This clonotype was found many times. The chain carries TRBV9 and TRBJ2-3, with 11 bases lining up with TRBD2. The CDR3 runs 15 residues. CDR1 and CDR2 from the germline V gene are SGDLS and YYNGEE. Trimming cost V 0 bases and J 5 bases; bases outside gene matches: 2. Here the CDR3 DNA reads TGTGCCAGCAGCGTAGGTGGGACTAGCGGAGATACGCAGTATTTT. Residues: CASSVGGTSGDTQYF.

The rearrangement joins TRBV7-6 to TRBJ2-1; tentative D call: TRBD2 (5 bases). The CDR3 contains 12 residues. From germline, CDR1 is SGHVS and CDR2 FNYEAQ. The V and J ends lost 5 bases and 10 bases respectively, with 12 bases between them. The chain's CDR3 is CASSHDYLEQFF. In DNA form, the CDR3 reads TGTGCCAGCAGCCACGACTACTTAGAGCAGTTCTTC.

V usage is TRBV2 and J usage is TRBJ2-7, with D hard to call. Germline V CDR1 and CDR2: SNHLY, FYNNEI. V was cut by 2 bases and J by 5 bases, with 13 bases left in between. This CDR3 spans 14 amino acids. CDR3 sequence: CASSEPQDNHEQYF. CDR3 DNA sequence: TGTGCCAGCAGTGAACCCCAGGATAACCACGAGCAGTACTTC. Combining the CDR3 with reference TRBV2 and TRBJ2-7 gives the whole variable domain EPEVTQTPSHQVTQMGQEVILRCVPISNHLYFYWYRQILGQKVEFLVSFYNNEISEKSEIFDDQFSVERPDGSNFTLKIRSTKLEDSAMYFCASSEPQDNHEQYFGPGTRLTVT.

The chain has TRBV9 and TRBJ1-1, with D possibly TRBD1 on 6 matching bases. Trimming took off 3 bases at V and 0 bases at J, with 12 bases between the two ends. The CDR3 contains 15 residues. CDR1 and CDR2 from the germline V gene are SGDLS and YYNGEE. In nucleotides, the CDR3 is TGTGCCAGCAGCGCACTAGGGGGGGTGAACACTGAAGCTTTCTTT. Residues: CASSALGGVNTEAFF. The full variable domain, its missing parts supplied by reference TRBV9 and TRBJ1-1, is DSGVTQTPKHLITATGQRVTLRCSPRSGDLSVYWYQQSLDQGLQFLIQYYNGEERAKGNILERFSAQQFPDLHSELNLSSLELGDSALYFCASSALGGVNTEAFFGQGTRLTVV.

V and J are TRBV7-9 and TRBJ2-2; weak D call: TRBD2 (6 bases). V lost 3 bases to trimming and J lost 6 bases, with 11 bases between them. CDR3 size: 14 residues. Germline V gene sequence: CDR1 SEHNR, CDR2 FQNEAQ (reference sequence). CDR3: CASSFGTSPGELFF. The CDR3 bases are TGTGCCAGCAGCTTCGGGACTTCCCCCGGGGAGCTGTTTTTT. The whole variable domain, remainder taken from reference TRBV7-9 and TRBJ2-2, is DTGVSQNPRHKITKRGQNVTFRCDPISEHNRLYWYRQTLGQGPEFLTYFQNEAQLEKSRLLSDRFSAERPKGSFSTLEIQRTEQGDSAMYLCASSFGTSPGELFFGEGSRLTVL.

This clonotype has just one count. The CDR3 sequence: CASSLVLRGGGSGNTIYF. In DNA, the CDR3 is TGTGCCAGCAGTTTAGTCCTCCGTGGCGGGGGATCTGGAAACACCATATATTTT. V usage is TRBV12-3 or TRBV12-4 and J usage is TRBJ1-3; D possibly corresponds to TRBD1 (5 bases). V was pared by 1 base and J by 1 base, with 17 bases between. This CDR3 is 18 amino acids long.

This clonotype has a handful of counts. The V and J genes are TRBV27 and TRBJ2-7, with D perhaps TRBD1 or TRBD2 (5 bases each). The CDR3 is 14 amino acids. The germline CDR1 and CDR2 sequences are MNHEY and SMNVEV (reference sequence). The V end lost 5 bases, the J end lost 3 bases, and 14 bases lay between the germline ends. CDR3 bases: TGTGCCAGCAGTCTGGGACCCGGGCTCTACGAGCAGTACTTC. Its translation: CASSLGPGLYEQYF.

In this sample, this clonotype turned up a few times. The chain has TRBV2 and TRBJ2-5; TRBD1 agrees at 7 bases. There are 16 residues in the CDR3. The trim removed 6 bases at V and 3 bases at J, leaving 13 bases unmatched. In germline, CDR1 is SNHLY, CDR2 FYNNEI. The CDR3, as DNA: TGTGCCAGCAGGAGAAGGGGGCTCAGTGGGGAAGAGACCCAGTACTTC. Translated: CASRRRGLSGEETQYF.

This clonotype appeared a few times. The V and J genes are TRBV12-3 or TRBV12-4 and TRBJ2-2; D is perhaps TRBD2 (6 bases). V gave up 3 bases and J gave up 5 bases, with 10 bases separating them. CDR3 size: 14 residues. This CDR3 reads CASSLGTATGELFF. The CDR3 DNA reads as TGTGCCAGCAGTTTGGGGACTGCAACCGGGGAGCTGTTTTTT.

The V gene is TRBV21-1, the J gene TRBJ2-7; the table calls TRBD1, which could not be checked here. TRBV21-1 is given as a pseudogene. The CDR3 has 14 amino acids. The chain's CDR3 is CASSKVGQWEEQYV. The CDR3 bases are TGTGCCAGCAGCAAAGTGGGACAGTGGGAAGAGCAGTACGTC.

This clonotype occurred a few times. The genes are TRBV12-3 or TRBV12-4 and TRBJ2-1; D remains unclear. The V and J ends lost 8 bases and 7 bases respectively, with 18 bases between them. The CDR3 contains 14 residues. The CDR3 coding sequence is TGTGCCAGCGGCATCGGGTTTCTTCTGAATGAGCAGTTCTTC. It codes for CASGIGFLLNEQFF.

This chain links TRBV9 with TRBJ1-4, with 9 bases identical to TRBD1. This CDR3 region has 16 residues. CDR1 SGDLS and CDR2 YYNGEE come from the germline V gene. J gave up 7 bases and V 3 bases, and 10 bases lay outside the gene matches. The CDR3 region has the DNA TGTGCCAGCAGCGCAAGTGACAGGGGGACTTTTGAAAAACTGTTTTTT. Its translation: CASSASDRGTFEKLFF.

This clonotype was seen only a few times. This chain uses TRBV7-2 with TRBJ2-3; D ambiguous. V lost 2 bases and J lost 4, with 7 bases in between. The CDR3 covers 13 residues. Germline V lookup: CDR1 SGHTA, CDR2 FQGNSA. This CDR3 reads CASSLSLPDTQYF. CDR3 coding DNA: TGTGCCAGCAGCTTATCACTCCCAGATACGCAGTATTTT.

This rearrangement joins TRBV6-1 to TRBJ2-3, with a tentative D call TRBD1 (6 bases). CDR1 MNHNS and CDR2 SASEGT come from the germline V gene. This CDR3 is built from 14 residues. Trimming shortened V by 6 bases and J by 0 bases, and 10 bases separated the two germline ends. The CDR3 DNA is TGTGCCAGCAGCGACAGGTCTAGCACAGATACGCAGTATTTT. Residues: CASSDRSSTDTQYF.

The table lists this clonotype with a few counts. The chain couples TRBV11-3 to TRBJ2-2; D assignment may be TRBD1 or TRBD2 (6 bases each). The V gene's germline CDR1 is SGHNT and CDR2 YENEEA. V gave up 2 bases and J gave up 6 bases, with 10 bases separating them. The CDR3 contains 14 residues. The CDR3 DNA reads TGTGCCAGCAGCTTACACAGGGAGGCCGGGGAGCTGTTTTTT. This encodes CASSLHREAGELFF.

This chain connects TRBV20-1 to TRBJ1-3, with TRBD1 as a possible D gene (5 bases). Germline CDR1 DFQATT, CDR2 SNEGSKA (reference sequence). The CDR3 totals 15 residues. V shed 5 bases and J shed 0 bases, with 14 bases lying between them. The CDR3 DNA reads TGCAGTGCTCTCCCGGGACGGAACTCTGGAAACACCATATATTTT. It is translated as CSALPGRNSGNTIYF.

This clonotype was observed a few times. The V and J genes are TRBV6-5 and TRBJ2-5; TRBD2 matches at 7 bases. There are 15 residues in the CDR3. Germline CDR1 and CDR2: MNHEY and SVGAGI. V shed 0 bases and J 5 bases; nucleotides not matched to a gene: 6. CDR3 region: CASSYSLREGETQYF. The CDR3 DNA reads TGTGCCAGCAGTTACTCCCTCAGGGAGGGGGAGACCCAGTACTTC.

This chain links TRBV29-1 with TRBJ1-4; the D is unclear. Germline-derived CDR1 and CDR2 are SQVTM and ANQGSEA. V lost 4 bases to trimming and J lost 7 bases, with 10 bases between them. The CDR3 has 12 residues. CDR3 in DNA: TGCAGCGTTGGGGGATTAGGTGAAAAACTGTTTTTT. Translation gives CSVGGLGEKLFF.

This sequence joins TRBV19 and TRBJ1-4; 9 nucleotides match TRBD1. Trimming removed 8 bases from V and 8 bases from J; junction bases left unmatched: 6. The CDR3 is made up of 13 amino acids. The germline V gene has CDR1 LNHDA and CDR2 SQIVND (reference sequence). This CDR3 is CASSRDRDEKLFF. The CDR3 DNA reads as TGTGCCAGTTCCCGGGACAGGGACGAAAAACTGTTTTTT.